The 24 T cell receptor beta chains below come from one sample, sequenced in a study of Graves' ophthalmopathy and Graves' hyperthyroidism. The authors amplified TCR beta CDR3 regions, and they did so from RNA transcripts for repertoire sequencing. First-round RT-PCR used HTBI primers; second-round multiplex PCR followed. MiXCR, run by TCRdb on the multiplex PCR reads, gives a single entry per CDR3 protein. The repertoire consists of about 210,000 distinct CDR3 sequences, with 25% to 30% occurring once and the leading ten covering about 9.1%. Sequenced material: peripheral blood. Receptors were obtained from a man aged 50-60 years with Graves' ophthalmopathy.

This clonotype was seen many times. The gene calls are TRBV19 and TRBJ2-7; tentatively, D is TRBD1 or TRBD2 (5 bases each). CDR1 and CDR2 (germline): LNHDA, SQIVND (reference sequence). V lost 5 bases, J lost 3 bases, and 11 bases lay in between. This CDR3 contains 13 residues. CDR3 bases: TGTGCCAGTAGTTTCCGGGACCGCTACGAGCAGTACTTC. This translates into CASSFRDRYEQYF.

This clonotype has ten or more counts. The chain is built from TRBV29-1 and TRBJ1-1; D gene uncertain. Germline V gene lookup returns CDR1 SQVTM and CDR2 ANQGSEA. V lost 5 bases and J 3 bases, leaving 7 bases between the germline ends. The CDR3 runs to 11 residues. The CDR3 loop is CSVHTHTEAFF. The CDR3, as DNA: TGCAGCGTTCACACACACACTGAAGCTTTCTTT.

This chain connects TRBV7-9 to TRBJ1-2; TRBD1 agrees at 9 bases. V was pared by 5 bases and J by 7 bases, with 5 bases of the junction left unmatched. Germline CDR1 is SEHNR and CDR2 is FQNEAQ (reference sequence). The length of the CDR3 is 13 residues. In DNA, the CDR3 is TGTGCCAGCAGCCCCGGACAGGGGTTTGGCTACACCTTC. As protein: CASSPGQGFGYTF.

The chain combines TRBV6-1 with TRBJ2-5; 11 nucleotides line up with TRBD2. Looked up from germline, CDR1 is MNHNS and CDR2 is SASEGT. J lost 1 base, V lost 5 bases, and 3 bases had no gene match. The CDR3 is 15 residues long. CDR3 DNA: TGTGCCAGCAGTCCGGGACTAGCGGCCCAAGAGACCCAGTACTTC. Its translation: CASSPGLAAQETQYF.

The chain recombines TRBV12-3 or TRBV12-4 with TRBJ2-7; D assignment may be TRBD1 or TRBD2 (5 bases each). V gave up 5 bases and J gave up 2 bases, with 10 bases separating them. This CDR3 contains 13 residues. The CDR3 sequence is CASSVRDPYEQYF. The CDR3 coding sequence is TGTGCCAGCAGTGTCAGGGACCCCTACGAGCAGTACTTC.

This clonotype was seen many times. J is TRBJ2-7 and V is TRBV10-3; TRBD1 or TRBD2 may be the D gene (5 bases each). This CDR3 has 13 amino acids. Trimming stripped 4 bases from V and 5 bases from J, with 12 bases between. Germline CDR1 is ENHRY and CDR2 is SYGVKD. The CDR3 region is CAISAGLDDEQYF. CDR3 nucleotide sequence: TGTGCCATCAGTGCGGGGCTGGACGACGAGCAGTACTTC.

In this sample, this clonotype turned up many times. V and J are TRBV12-3 or TRBV12-4 and TRBJ2-2; D is uncertain. V lost 11 bases, J lost 3 bases, and 10 bases lay in between. The CDR3 totals 12 residues. The DNA of the CDR3 is TGTGCCGCCCAAGACGACACCGGGGAGCTGTTTTTT. It codes for CAAQDDTGELFF.

The rearrangement links TRBV15 to TRBJ1-1, with D possibly being TRBD1 (5 bases). The V gene's germline CDR1 is LNHNV and CDR2 YYDKDF (reference sequence). Trimming took off 4 bases at V and 6 bases at J, with 12 bases between the two ends. The CDR3 runs 13 residues. The CDR3 nucleotides are TGTGCCACCAGCATTGTAAGGGGCGCTGAAGCTTTCTTT. Translation gives CATSIVRGAEAFF.

The sample holds many counts of this clonotype. This chain joins TRBV29-1 and TRBJ1-2, with D tentatively TRBD1 (6 bases). The CDR3 sequence is 12 residues long. The ends were cut back, 3 bases at V and 7 bases at J, with 12 bases in the middle. CDR1 and CDR2 (germline): SQVTM, ANQGSEA. The CDR3 DNA reads TGCAGCGTTGAGGCAGGGGAAGGTGGCTACACCTTC. Its protein is CSVEAGEGGYTF.

This clonotype showed up many times. CDR3 nucleotides: TGTGCCAGCACCCAGGGTGGAAGCAATCAGCCCCAGCATTTT. This translates into CASTQGGSNQPQHF. The genes are TRBV28 and TRBJ1-5; possible D gene TRBD1, 5 bases. Germline CDR1 reads MDHEN; CDR2 reads SYDVKM. The CDR3 sequence is 14 residues long. The V and J ends lost 7 bases and 1 base respectively, with 11 bases between them.

This clonotype occurred many times. The V gene is TRBV27, the J gene TRBJ1-5; a possible D gene is TRBD1 (5 bases). Germline V gene data show CDR1 as MNHEY and CDR2 as SMNVEV (reference sequence). This CDR3 is 16 amino acids long. Trimming removed 10 bases from V and 0 bases from J, with 19 bases in between. The CDR3, as DNA: TGTGCCAACTTAGCCGGGGGGAAATATAGCAATCAGCCCCAGCATTTT. The encoded protein is CANLAGGKYSNQPQHF.

This clonotype was recorded at least ten times. The chain employs TRBV12-3 or TRBV12-4 and TRBJ2-5, with TRBD2 matching over 7 bases. The CDR3 runs to 12 residues. The junction had 2 bases not matched to a gene; V was cut back by 7 bases and J by 3 bases. The CDR3 nucleotides are TGTGCCAGCACCGCGGGGGAAGAGACCCAGTACTTC. Translated, it gives CASTAGEETQYF.

This clonotype was counted at least ten times. The germline gene is not matched at one end of the junction; a read error may be the cause. The chain combines TRBV11-2 with TRBJ2-7, with unresolved D. In germline, CDR1 is SGHAT, CDR2 FQNNGV. This CDR3 has 14 amino acids. The DNA of the CDR3 is TGTGCCAGCAGCCTAGACACCCTTTCCTACGAGCAGTACTTC. Its protein is CASSLDTLSYEQYF.

The CDR3 sequence is CASRATSGSRQETQYF. In nucleotides, the CDR3 is TGTGCCAGCAGGGCAACTAGCGGGAGTCGGCAAGAGACCCAGTACTTC. The chain recombines TRBV28 with TRBJ2-5; 11 bases line up with TRBD2. This CDR3 has 16 amino acids. The ends lost 6 bases at V and 2 bases at J; junction bases unmatched: 8. From germline, CDR1 is MDHEN and CDR2 SYDVKM. Combining the CDR3 with reference TRBV28 and TRBJ2-5 gives the whole variable domain DVKVTQSSRYLVKRTGEKVFLECVQDMDHENMFWYRQDPGLGLRLIYFSYDVKMKEKGDIPEGYSVSREKKERFSLILESASTNQTSMYLCASRATSGSRQETQYFGPGTRLLVL.

The chain recombines TRBV12-3 or TRBV12-4 with TRBJ2-7, with 9 bases that match TRBD2. This CDR3 has 14 amino acids. V dropped 6 bases and J dropped 0; count of bases not matched to a gene: 3. In nucleotides, the CDR3 is TGTGCCAGCAGCCTAGCGGGGAACTCCTACGAGCAGTACTTC. Encoded protein: CASSLAGNSYEQYF.

CDR3 coding DNA: TGTGCCAGCAGAAAGACAGGGCGCGGGACTGAAGCTTTCTTT. Its protein is CASRKTGRGTEAFF. This rearrangement joins TRBV28 to TRBJ1-1; 7 nucleotides align to TRBD1. V trimming: 6 bases; J trimming: 5 bases; junction bases outside the gene matches: 9. There are 14 residues in the CDR3. The germline V gene has CDR1 MDHEN and CDR2 SYDVKM.

This clonotype was picked up a small number of times. The rearrangement uses TRBV6-2 or TRBV6-3 and TRBJ2-7, with D unresolved. V was clipped by 2 bases and J by 7 bases, with 9 bases between them. Germline CDR1 and CDR2: MNHEY and SVGEGT. The CDR3 spans 12 residues. Written as DNA, the CDR3 is TGTGCCAGCAGTTACGACCGAGGAGAGCAGTACTTC. Translating it yields CASSYDRGEQYF.

The chain joins TRBV28 to TRBJ2-7; D possibly corresponds to TRBD2 (5 bases). Germline CDR1 is MDHEN and CDR2 is SYDVKM. Trimming took 5 bases from V and 3 from J, leaving 14 bases between them. CDR3 size: 14 residues. This CDR3 reads CASSAPGENYEQYF. CDR3 DNA sequence: TGTGCCAGCAGTGCCCCCGGGGAGAACTACGAGCAGTACTTC.

In its sample, this clonotype was seen a few times. A read error may be the cause here, since a much bigger clone is one base away. The chain is built from TRBV6-4 and TRBJ2-5; 11 positions match TRBD2. The germline CDR1 and CDR2 sequences are MRHNA and SNTAGT. CDR3 length: 13 residues. V dropped 6 bases and J dropped 4; count of bases not matched to a gene: 1. The CDR3 DNA follows: TGTGCCAGCAGCGGGACTAGCGGAGAGACCCAGTACTTC. Protein sequence: CASSGTSGETQYF.

This clonotype was counted at least ten times. The chain combines TRBV12-3 or TRBV12-4 with TRBJ1-2; TRBD1 might be the D (5 bases). This CDR3 region has 13 residues. Trimming shortened V by 3 bases and J by 7 bases, and 12 bases separated the two germline ends. CDR3 bases: TGTGCCAGCAGTTTTATAGGAGGGGCTGGCTACACCTTC. This sequence encodes CASSFIGGAGYTF.

This clonotype was seen repeatedly, ten times or more. This chain uses TRBV9 with TRBJ2-5, with D perhaps matching TRBD2 (5 bases). CDR3 size: 14 residues. Trimming took off 3 bases at V and 4 bases at J, with 13 bases between the two ends. Germline-derived CDR1 and CDR2 are SGDLS and YYNGEE. The DNA of the CDR3 is TGTGCCAGCAGCGCCGGCAGCGGAGGAGAGACCCAGTACTTC. Translation gives CASSAGSGGETQYF.

This clonotype was detected only a few times. This chain links TRBV25-1 with TRBJ2-7, with a possible D match to TRBD2 (6 bases). The CDR3 has 14 residues. Germline-derived CDR1 and CDR2 are MGHDK and SYGVNS. V shed 3 bases and J shed 0 bases, with 9 bases lying between them. This CDR3 reads CASSEAGSSYEQYF. The CDR3 bases are TGTGCCAGCAGTGAGGCCGGGAGCTCCTACGAGCAGTACTTC.

This clonotype was counted ten times or more. V and J are TRBV6-1 and TRBJ2-6; D is unresolved. Trimming took 3 bases from V and 4 from J, leaving 7 bases between them. Germline CDR1 reads MNHNS; CDR2 reads SASEGT. The CDR3 loop spans 14 amino acids. As DNA, the CDR3 is TGTGCCAGCAGTGAGAACCAGGGGGCCAACGTCCTGACTTTC. This encodes CASSENQGANVLTF.

This clonotype was recorded at least ten times. The rearrangement uses TRBV18 and TRBJ2-5, with D maybe TRBD2 (5 bases). CDR1 KGHSH and CDR2 LQKENI come from the germline V gene. The V end lost 3 bases, the J end lost 5 bases, and 13 bases lay between the germline ends. This CDR3 comprises 14 residues. CDR3 amino acids: CASSPFRQRETQYF. CDR3 nucleotide sequence: TGTGCCAGCTCACCGTTCAGGCAGCGGGAGACCCAGTACTTC.